A single TCR beta chain is shown here with its context. Its matching antigen is unknown. Unmatched junction bases numbered 14, after V lost 5 bases and J lost 6 bases. This CDR3 comprises 17 residues. Germline V gene sequence: CDR1 GTSNPN, CDR2 SVGIG (reference sequence). The method was immunoSEQ multiplex PCR; TCRdb's version includes in-frame clones alone and lacks a portion of them. The sample gives tens of thousands of clones, around four fifths of which show up once; 4.1% is in the top ten. Noted time point: week 35, safety follow-up. Every vaccine dose comprised 300 ug of mutant IDH1 20-mer peptide plus topical imiquimod. This specimen comes from a study of a mutant IDH1 vaccine in newly diagnosed glioma. Study-level information: Vaccination started 4-6 weeks after radiotherapy alone, or with temozolomide cycles. Sex distribution of treated patients was roughly 60% male and approximately 38% female; mean age was about 41 years. Before enrollment, patients got radiotherapy alone, temozolomide alone, or mostly the combination.

The study's findings and limits: Researchers report vaccine-induced immune responses in just under 95% of patients.

The sample consisted of PBMCs, taken from a glioma patient whose treatment included an IDH1 peptide vaccine. The TCR was taken from a woman under 30 with glioma. The J gene is TRBJ2-3, the V gene TRBV30; TRBD2 agrees at 13 bases. CDR3 DNA: TGTGCCTGGGGCGTTAAAGGACTAGCGGGAGCTTTGGATACGCAGTATTTT. Its protein is CAWGVKGLAGALDTQYF. The full variable domain, with the rest looked up from reference TRBV30 and TRBJ2-3, is SQTIHQWPATLVQPVGSPLSLECTVEGTSNPNLYWYRQAAGRGLQLLFYSVGIGQISSEVPQNLSASRPQDRQFILSSKKLLLSDSGFYLCAWGVKGLAGALDTQYFGPGTRLTVL.